These T cell receptor beta chains were read from a single sample in a study of T cells in Graves' hyperthyroidism and ophthalmopathy. TCRdb passed the multiplex PCR reads through MiXCR, listing each CDR3 protein once. The sample includes some 370,000 distinct CDR3 sequences, around 15% of them seen just once. Sequencing input: blood. These receptors were taken from a man aged 45-65 years with Graves' ophthalmopathy. Each CDR3 is given with its conserved first and last residue. The D gene is left open where the match is weak. Clone size, where shown, is once, few, many, or a class for clones that have expanded.

CDR3nt	CDR3aa	d_gene	abundance	v_gene	j_gene
TGTGCCAGCAGTCCCAACCCGGGACTAGCTGCTTACGAGCAGTACTTC	CASSPNPGLAAYEQYF	TRBD2	NA	TRBV12-3/TRBV12-4	TRBJ2-7
TGTGCCAGCAGCCGTGGCCAGTCCCAGTACTTC	CASSRGQSQYF	NA	many	TRBV6-1	TRBJ2-5
TGTGCCAGCAAACAGGGGTTCAATCAGCCCCAGCATTTT	CASKQGFNQPQHF	TRBD1	few	TRBV2	TRBJ1-5
TGTGCCAGCAGCTTAGCGTCGGGTAAGGGGCCCTACAATGAGCAGTTCTTC	CASSLASGKGPYNEQFF	NA	many	TRBV7-9	TRBJ2-1
TGCGCCAGCAGCCAAGACTTGGTTTCAGGGCAGTTCTTC	CASSQDLVSGQFF	NA	many	TRBV4-1	TRBJ2-1
TGTGCCAGCTCCCGGGGCCAGGGGGCCTACAATGAGCAGTTCTTC	CASSRGQGAYNEQFF	TRBD1	many	TRBV7-9	TRBJ2-1
TGTGCCAGCAATTCTCGCGGGGCTAACTATGGCTACACCTTC	CASNSRGANYGYTF	NA	few	TRBV6-5	TRBJ1-2
TGTGCCAGCAGCGTAGTGGCGGGAGGTACCACCGGGGAGCTGTTTTTT	CASSVVAGGTTGELFF	TRBD2	NA	TRBV9	TRBJ2-2
TGTGCCAGCAGCGTAGGGACAGGATGGGATACGCAGTATTTT	CASSVGTGWDTQYF	TRBD1	few	TRBV9	TRBJ2-3
TGCAGTGCAGGACTAGCGGGAGGGCCGTCAGAGACCCAGTACTTC	CSAGLAGGPSETQYF	TRBD2	many	TRBV20-1	TRBJ2-5
TGCGCCAGCAGCTTGGTGGCGTATGAGCAGTTCTTC	CASSLVAYEQFF	NA	many	TRBV5-1	TRBJ2-1
TGTGCCAGCAGAACCCGGGACGGGAATGAAAAACTGTTTTTT	CASRTRDGNEKLFF	NA	few	TRBV6-1	TRBJ1-4
TGTGCCAGCAGCGTAGGGGAGAGGGGCTACGAGCAGTACTTC	CASSVGERGYEQYF	NA	many	TRBV9	TRBJ2-7
TGCAGTGCTCCATCATACCAACCGGGACAGGGGGCGAGCAATCAGCCCCAGCATTTT	CSAPSYQPGQGASNQPQHF	TRBD1	many	TRBV20-1	TRBJ1-5
TGTGCCAGCAGTTTAAAGGGGCGAACCACAGATACGCAGTATTTT	CASSLKGRTTDTQYF	NA	few	TRBV27	TRBJ2-3
TGTGCCAGCAGGGGGACTGAAAATACGCAGTATTTT	CASRGTENTQYF	NA	many	TRBV6-1	TRBJ2-3
TGTGCCATCAGTGTGTCAGGGAGTAGCTATGGCTACACCTTC	CAISVSGSSYGYTF	NA	few	TRBV10-3	TRBJ1-2
TGTGCCAGCTCACTTCTCCGTCAGGCGGACATAACCAACAATGAGCAGTTCTTC	CASSLLRQADITNNEQFF	NA	many	TRBV18	TRBJ2-1
TGTGCCAGCAGCCAAGTTAGGGGACTAGCGGGATGGTCGTACACCGGGGAGCTGTTTTTT	CASSQVRGLAGWSYTGELFF	TRBD2	many	TRBV3-1	TRBJ2-2
TGTGCCAGTACCTTAGGACGAACAGGGGGTTACATTCAGTACTTC	CASTLGRTGGYIQYF	TRBD1	NA	TRBV19	TRBJ2-4
TGCGCCAGCAGCTTGGACAGGACAGTCCTCGGCACAGATACGCAGTATTTT	CASSLDRTVLGTDTQYF	NA	many	TRBV5-1	TRBJ2-3
TGCAGTGCTAGACTACGGGGGCTAGGCCAAGAGACCCAGTACTTC	CSARLRGLGQETQYF	NA	NA	TRBV20-1	TRBJ2-5
TGTGCCAGCAGCTTCGGTGCAACTAATGAAAAACTGTTTTTT	CASSFGATNEKLFF	NA	few	TRBV5-6	TRBJ1-4
TGTGCCAGCAGTTTACCCGGCACACGGAACTATGGCTACACCTTC	CASSLPGTRNYGYTF	NA	many	TRBV28	TRBJ1-2
TGTGCCAGCAGCTTACGAGGGGTTAATTCACCCCTCCACTTT	CASSLRGVNSPLHF	NA	few	TRBV7-8	TRBJ1-6
TGTGCCAGCAGCATACAGGGTTTTGGCACAGATACGCAGTATTTT	CASSIQGFGTDTQYF	NA	NA	TRBV9	TRBJ2-3
TGTGCCAGCAGTATCGGGAGGGTTCCGTACGAGCAGTACTTC	CASSIGRVPYEQYF	TRBD2	many	TRBV5-6	TRBJ2-7
TGTGCCAGCAGTGAACAAGGAGGGGGCAAGCAGCCCCAGCATTTT	CASSEQGGGKQPQHF	TRBD1	NA	TRBV6-1	TRBJ1-5